One sample yielded the 21 T cell receptor beta chains listed below, sequenced in a study of T-cell memory formation after mild COVID-19. Each CDR3 protein gets one entry after TCRdb re-called the 5' RACE reads with MiXCR. Here the sample spans roughly 170,000 distinct CDR3 sequences, roughly 20% being singletons. Sequencing was carried out using PBMCs or a T cell subset sorted from them (not recorded which). The receptors derive from a man aged 18 to 29 who had mild COVID-19 (a few samples of this study predate the infection). Cell type and time point are not known.

The chain recombines TRBV6-5 with TRBJ1-2; D gene unclear. Germline CDR1 is MNHEY and CDR2 is SVGAGI. V was shortened by 0 bases and J by 3 bases, with 8 bases between the two germline ends. CDR3 size: 14 residues. CDR3 amino acids: CASSYSHSHYGYTF. The CDR3 DNA follows: TGTGCCAGCAGTTACTCTCACAGCCACTATGGCTACACCTTC.

Only a few counts were recorded for this clonotype. V usage is TRBV5-1 and J usage is TRBJ2-7; D might be TRBD2 (5 bases). The CDR3 runs to 10 residues. The germline V and J ends were trimmed by 4 bases and 7 bases, with 6 bases remaining between them. The germline CDR1 and CDR2 sequences are SGHRS and YFSETQ. CDR3 loop: CASSRGEQYV. CDR3 coding DNA: TGCGCCAGCAGCAGAGGGGAGCAGTACGTC.

The V gene is TRBV7-2, the J gene TRBJ2-3, with a weak D call TRBD1 (5 bases). Per the germline V gene, CDR1 is SGHTA and CDR2 is FQGNSA. The CDR3 contains 17 residues. Trimming shortened V by 3 bases and J by 0 bases, and 16 bases separated the two germline ends. Here the CDR3 DNA reads TGTGCCAGCAGCTTCCGCTCAGGGTCCTCTAGCACAGATACGCAGTATTTT. This encodes CASSFRSGSSSTDTQYF. The entire variable domain, with the rest obtained from reference TRBV7-2 and TRBJ2-3, is as follows: GAGVSQSPSNKVTEKGKDVELRCDPISGHTALYWYRQSLGQGLEFLIYFQGNSAPDKSGLPSDRFSAERTGGSVSTLTIQRTQQEDSAVYLCASSFRSGSSSTDTQYFGPGTRLTVL.

A few counts support this clonotype. The CDR3 DNA reads TGTGCCAGCAGCAGACAGACCTCGGGGTCACCCCTCCACTTT. Protein sequence: CASSRQTSGSPLHF. The V gene is TRBV6-5, the J gene TRBJ1-6; weak D call: TRBD1 (5 bases). CDR3 length: 14 residues. Trimming took 6 bases from V and 10 from J, leaving 16 bases between them. Germline CDR1 MNHEY, CDR2 SVGAGI.

The sample holds many counts of this clonotype. The chain links TRBV12-3 or TRBV12-4 to TRBJ1-5; a possible D gene is TRBD1 (6 bases). V was clipped by 6 bases and J by 4 bases, with 10 bases between them. The CDR3 loop spans 13 amino acids. DNA of the CDR3: TGTGCCAGCAGAGACACAGGGAATCAGCCCCAGCATTTT. It yields the protein CASRDTGNQPQHF.

The sample holds a few counts of this clonotype. The V call is TRBV28, the J call TRBJ2-5; the D is unclear. This CDR3 contains 12 residues. V was cut by 10 bases and J by 1 base, with 10 bases left in between. Per the germline V gene, CDR1 is MDHEN and CDR2 is SYDVKM. This CDR3 reads CAITDPQETQYF. CDR3 in DNA: TGTGCCATTACGGACCCCCAAGAGACCCAGTACTTC.

This clonotype appeared a few times. This CDR3 reads CASIDRGHTGELFF. In nucleotides, the CDR3 is TGTGCCAGCATAGACAGGGGGCACACCGGGGAGCTGTTTTTT. This chain uses TRBV7-2 with TRBJ2-2; 10 bases line up with TRBD1. This CDR3 has 14 residues. The ends lost 7 bases at V and 3 bases at J; junction bases unmatched: 2. Germline loops: CDR1 SGHTA, CDR2 FQGNSA.

This clonotype was counted many times. At one boundary the junction diverges from the germline segment, which might be a read error. V usage is TRBV12-3 or TRBV12-4 and J usage is TRBJ1-1; no reliable D call. CDR3 length: 15 amino acids. The CDR3 sequence is CATSRRVGGNTEAFF. In DNA form, the CDR3 reads TGTGCCACCAGTCGAAGAGTGGGAGGGAACACTGAAGCTTTCTTT.

This clonotype was seen a few times. This sequence joins TRBV20-1 and TRBJ1-6; D unresolved. The CDR3 consists of 13 residues. V lost 3 bases and J lost 4, with 7 bases in between. Germline lookup yields CDR1 DFQATT and CDR2 SNEGSKA (reference sequence). CDR3 sequence reads: CSASGQYNSPLHF. CDR3 DNA: TGCAGTGCTAGCGGCCAGTATAATTCACCCCTCCACTTT.

The chain couples TRBV12-3 or TRBV12-4 to TRBJ1-5; a possible D gene is TRBD1 (6 bases). Trimming pared 4 bases from V and 6 bases from J, leaving 16 bases between. The CDR3 has 15 amino acids. The CDR3 loop reads CASSWLRGDIQPQHF. CDR3 bases: TGTGCCAGCAGTTGGTTGAGGGGGGATATTCAGCCCCAGCATTTT.

The gene calls are TRBV18 and TRBJ2-7; D remains unclear. CDR1 is KGHSH, CDR2 LQKENI, per germline. V gave up 2 bases and J gave up 5 bases, with 13 bases separating them. The CDR3 is 14 residues long. CDR3 DNA sequence: TGTGCCAGCTCACCAGGGCGTGGAACTAACGAGCAGTACTTC. Protein product: CASSPGRGTNEQYF.

This clonotype was observed at least ten times. This chain links TRBV12-3 or TRBV12-4 with TRBJ2-7, with D unresolved. CDR3 length: 12 amino acids. V gave up 6 bases and J gave up 5 bases, with 11 bases separating them. CDR3 bases: TGTGCCAGCAGCCACCTGGGGAACGAGCAGTACTTC. Translated: CASSHLGNEQYF.

This chain uses TRBV4-2 with TRBJ1-1; D gene uncertain. The germline V gene encodes CDR1 LGHNA and CDR2 YNFKEQ. This CDR3 spans 15 amino acids. The V end lost 0 bases, the J end lost 3 bases, and 11 bases lay between the germline ends. CDR3 nucleotides: TGTGCCAGCAGCCAAGATCCGGGATCGGACACTGAAGCTTTCTTT. It translates to CASSQDPGSDTEAFF.

The V gene is TRBV5-1, the J gene TRBJ1-3; D gene ambiguous. CDR1 is SGHRS, CDR2 YFSETQ, per germline. V was pared by 0 bases and J by 10 bases, with 11 bases between. The CDR3 is 13 amino acids. The CDR3 loop is CASSLAARSTIYF. The CDR3 nucleotides are TGCGCCAGCAGCTTGGCCGCTCGGTCTACCATATATTTT.

A few counts support this clonotype. The V and J genes are TRBV7-8 and TRBJ1-5, with D tentatively TRBD1 (5 bases). From germline, CDR1 is SGHVS and CDR2 FQNEAQ. This CDR3 is built from 13 residues. The V end was cut by 1 base, the J end by 11 bases, with 12 bases between. In DNA, the CDR3 is TGTGCCAGCAGCTTAGTAGTGGGCAGGGCCCAGCATTTT. Amino acids: CASSLVVGRAQHF.

This clonotype was detected only once. J is TRBJ2-7 and V is TRBV6-5; D tentatively fits TRBD1 or TRBD2 (5 bases each). From germline, CDR1 is MNHEY and CDR2 SVGAGI. CDR3 length: 16 residues. The V end was cut by 0 bases, the J end by 5 bases, with 17 bases between. The CDR3 DNA follows: TGTGCCAGCAGTTACTCGGTGGCTAATCGGGGCAACGAGCAGTACTTC. Translating it yields CASSYSVANRGNEQYF.

V is TRBV7-3 and J is TRBJ2-1; TRBD2 aligns across 11 bases. V shed 5 bases, J shed 8 bases, and the junction held 11 bases outside the gene matches. In germline, CDR1 is SGHTA, CDR2 FQGTGA. This CDR3 comprises 16 residues. The CDR3 reads CASSLRYSGGADEQFF. The DNA for the CDR3 is TGTGCCAGCAGCCTCAGATATAGCGGGGGGGCCGATGAGCAGTTCTTC.

This clonotype appeared a few times. The chain uses TRBV28 and TRBJ2-5, with 16 bases lining up with TRBD2. Losses at the gene ends were 5 bases for V and 5 bases for J; bases not matched to a gene: 14. The CDR3 is 19 amino acids. Looked up from germline, CDR1 is MDHEN and CDR2 is SYDVKM. The CDR3 spells CASSPGTSGGAGLGETQYF. The CDR3 region has the DNA TGTGCCAGCAGTCCAGGGACTAGCGGGGGGGCCGGTCTGGGGGAGACCCAGTACTTC.

This clonotype occurred a few times. The chain employs TRBV5-1 and TRBJ2-3; 8 positions agree with TRBD1. The germline CDR1 and CDR2 sequences are SGHRS and YFSETQ. This CDR3 contains 16 residues. Trimming took 3 bases from V and 6 from J; bases not matched to a gene: 12. CDR3 sequence: CASSWNGQGQADTQYF. In nucleotides, the CDR3 is TGCGCCAGCAGCTGGAACGGACAGGGACAAGCGGATACGCAGTATTTT.

This clonotype has a count of ten or more. The chain is built from TRBV5-6 and TRBJ1-1, with unresolved D. The CDR3 is 13 amino acids. Trimming cost V 5 bases and J 0 bases, with 8 bases left between them. Germline V gene lookup returns CDR1 SGHDT and CDR2 YYEEEE. The CDR3: CASSPQMNTEAFF. The DNA for the CDR3 is TGTGCCAGCAGTCCACAGATGAACACTGAAGCTTTCTTT.

This chain links TRBV5-6 with TRBJ1-2, with D possibly matching TRBD1 (5 bases). Germline values: CDR1 SGHDT, CDR2 YYEEEE. The CDR3 has 14 residues. V was pared by 3 bases and J by 10 bases, with 19 bases between. The CDR3 nucleotides are TGTGCCAGCAGCTGGACTGTTGAGCTAGGGGACTACACCTTC. Translation gives CASSWTVELGDYTF.